The TCR beta chain under discussion was sequenced for a study of identical twins. The CDR3 runs to 14 residues. The V gene lost 4 bases and the J gene lost 8 bases, with 15 bases spanning the gap. Germline CDR1 and CDR2: MGHDK and SYGVNS. Unique molecular identifiers were present on cDNA, and template switching added a universal primer site. MiXCR, applied by TCRdb to the 5' RACE reads, yields one record per CDR3 protein. The sample has around 1.7 million distinct CDR3 sequences, 32% seen once. Regarding the study as a whole: Cord blood beta clonotypes that were abundant carried fewer insertions, and memory repertoires showed no such trend. The models systematically underestimated how much out-of-frame TCR alpha was shared in monozygotic twins. Possibly, invariant MAIT and iNKT cells partly confounded zero-insertion analyses.

This clonotype was counted only a few times. Its antigen is undetermined. The clonotype was recovered from a newborn girl in good health. The sequenced sample was cord blood. The V gene is TRBV25-1, the J gene TRBJ2-4, with D perhaps matching TRBD1 or TRBD2 (6 bases each). In DNA, the CDR3 is TGTGCCAGCAGTGGCACAGGGTGGGGGGACATTCAGTACTTC. Residues: CASSGTGWGDIQYF.